These 4 T cell receptor beta chains came from one sample sequenced in a study of CD8+CD57+ T cells in acquired aplastic anemia. Genomic DNA provided the template from which TCR beta VDJ and CDR3 profiles were obtained. TCRdb used MiXCR to reprocess the reads, holding one entry per CDR3 protein. The data hold around 230,000 distinct CDR3 sequences, with over 60% observed a single time. What was sequenced was sorted CD4+, CD8+, or CD8+CD57+ T cells (not recorded which) from PBMCs. These receptors were collected from a human donor in good health.

Worth noting for this clonotype: The junction differs from germline at one of its ends, possibly a read error. The rearrangement joins TRBV12-3 or TRBV12-4 to TRBJ1-2; 11 bases agree with TRBD1. The CDR3 runs to 12 residues. The CDR3 nucleotides read TGTGCCAGCAGTTTAACCAGGACAGGGGGCTACTTC. As protein: CASSLTRTGGYF.

The chain has TRBV10-2 and TRBJ1-2; 7 bases line up with TRBD1. Germline V gives CDR1 WSHSY, CDR2 SAAADI. V was clipped by 5 bases and J by 5 bases; unmatched bases: 11. There are 15 residues in the CDR3. The CDR3 DNA sequence: TGCGCCAGCAGTCCCCGGGACAGTCTTCGTTATGGCTACACCTTC. Its translation is CASSPRDSLRYGYTF.

V is TRBV2 and J is TRBJ1-5, with a tentative D call TRBD1 (5 bases). The CDR3 runs to 15 residues. CDR1 is SNHLY, CDR2 FYNNEI, per germline. The ends were cut back, 4 bases at V and 3 bases at J, with 13 bases in the middle. In nucleotides, the CDR3 is TGTGCCAGCAGTGGAGGGGAGGACGTCAATCAGCCCCAGCATTTT. Translation: CASSGGEDVNQPQHF.

V gene TRBV29-1 combines with J gene TRBJ2-7; 10 bases align to TRBD1. CDR3 length: 13 amino acids. The V segment lost 4 bases and the J segment 5 bases; nucleotides outside the gene matches: 5. Germline V gene sequence: CDR1 SQVTM, CDR2 ANQGSEA. The CDR3 spells CSVGGTGANEQYF. The CDR3, as DNA: TGCAGCGTTGGAGGGACAGGGGCCAACGAGCAGTACTTC.